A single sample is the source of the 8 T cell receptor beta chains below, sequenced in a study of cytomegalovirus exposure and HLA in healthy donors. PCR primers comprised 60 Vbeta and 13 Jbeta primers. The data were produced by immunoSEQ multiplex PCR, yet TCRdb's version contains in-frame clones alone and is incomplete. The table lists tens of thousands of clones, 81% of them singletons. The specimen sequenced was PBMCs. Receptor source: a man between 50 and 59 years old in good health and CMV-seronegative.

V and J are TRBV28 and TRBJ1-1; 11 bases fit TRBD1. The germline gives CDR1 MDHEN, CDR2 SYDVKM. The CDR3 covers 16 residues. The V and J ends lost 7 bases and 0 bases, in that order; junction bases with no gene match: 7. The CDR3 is CASTSRTGGMNTEAFF. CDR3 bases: TGTGCCAGCACCTCGAGGACAGGGGGCATGAACACTGAAGCTTTCTTT.

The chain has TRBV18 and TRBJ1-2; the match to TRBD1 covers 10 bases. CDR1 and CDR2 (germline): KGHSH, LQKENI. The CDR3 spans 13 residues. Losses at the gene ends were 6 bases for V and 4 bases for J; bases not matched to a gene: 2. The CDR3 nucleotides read TGTGCCAGCTCGGGGGACAGGGGCTATGGCTACACCTTC. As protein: CASSGDRGYGYTF. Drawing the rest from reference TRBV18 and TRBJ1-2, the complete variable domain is NAGVMQNPRHLVRRRGQEARLRCSPMKGHSHVYWYRQLPEEGLKFMVYLQKENIIDESGMPKERFSAEFPKEGPSILRIQQVVRGDSAAYFCASSGDRGYGYTFGSGTRLTVV.

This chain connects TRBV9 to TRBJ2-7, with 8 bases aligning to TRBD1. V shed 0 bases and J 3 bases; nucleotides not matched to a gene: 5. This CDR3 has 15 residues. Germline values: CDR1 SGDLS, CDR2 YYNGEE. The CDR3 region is CASSVGGRGLYEQYF. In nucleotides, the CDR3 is TGTGCCAGCAGCGTAGGAGGCAGGGGGCTCTACGAGCAGTACTTC.

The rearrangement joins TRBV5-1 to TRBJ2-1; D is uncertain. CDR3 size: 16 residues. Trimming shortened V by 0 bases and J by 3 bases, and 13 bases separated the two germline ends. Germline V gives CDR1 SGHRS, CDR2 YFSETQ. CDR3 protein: CASSLAMRAYYNEQFF. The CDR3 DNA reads TGCGCCAGCAGCTTGGCCATGCGAGCATACTACAATGAGCAGTTCTTC.

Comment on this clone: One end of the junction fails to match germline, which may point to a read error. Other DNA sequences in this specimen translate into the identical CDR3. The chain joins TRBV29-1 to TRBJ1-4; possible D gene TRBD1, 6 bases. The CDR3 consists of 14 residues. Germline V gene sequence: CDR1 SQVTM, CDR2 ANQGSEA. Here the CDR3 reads CSVEEAQGREKLFF. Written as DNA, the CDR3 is TGCAGCGTCGAAGAGGCACAGGGAAGAGAAAAACTGTTTTTT.

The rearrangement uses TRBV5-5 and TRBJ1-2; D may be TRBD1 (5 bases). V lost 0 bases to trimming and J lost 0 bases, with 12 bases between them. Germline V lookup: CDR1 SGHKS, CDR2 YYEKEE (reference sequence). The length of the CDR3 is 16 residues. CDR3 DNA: TGTGCCAGCAGCTTGGAGTGGGGCTCCACTAACTATGGCTACACCTTC. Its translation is CASSLEWGSTNYGYTF.

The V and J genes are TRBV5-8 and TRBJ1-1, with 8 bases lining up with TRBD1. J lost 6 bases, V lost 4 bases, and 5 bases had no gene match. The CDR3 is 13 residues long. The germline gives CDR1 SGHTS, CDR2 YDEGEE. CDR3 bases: TGTGCCAGCAGCCGCGGACAGGGTGCTGAAGCTTTCTTT. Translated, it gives CASSRGQGAEAFF.

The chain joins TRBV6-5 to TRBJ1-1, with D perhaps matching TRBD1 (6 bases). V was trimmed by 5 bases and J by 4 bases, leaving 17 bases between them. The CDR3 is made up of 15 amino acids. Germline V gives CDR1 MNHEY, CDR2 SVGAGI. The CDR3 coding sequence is TGTGCCAGCAGTAAAAACAGGGAAGTTGGCACTGAAGCTTTCTTT. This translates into CASSKNREVGTEAFF.